Listed here are 9 T cell receptor beta chains from one sample, sequenced in a study of shared clonotypes between healthy human individuals. Method: immunoSEQ multiplex PCR; TCRdb's copy keeps in-frame clones and lacks some. The data contain some 690,000 clones, around 91% of them singletons. The sequenced material came from memory CD8+ T cells from PBMCs. Subset in this sample: CD45RO+ cells pooled with CCR7-negative TemRA cells. The source of these receptors is a man younger than 30 in good health. Some clones in this sample may be carry-over from other donors' samples.

This rearrangement joins TRBV18 to TRBJ2-7, with D perhaps TRBD1 or TRBD2 (6 bases each). There are 14 residues in the CDR3. Germline CDR1 and CDR2: KGHSH and LQKENI. V was cut by 4 bases and J by 2 bases, with 12 bases left in between. The CDR3 DNA is TGTGCCAGCTCACGGGGGGCGGGGACCTACGAGCAGTACTTC. Translating it yields CASSRGAGTYEQYF.

The chain couples TRBV4-1 to TRBJ2-1; either TRBD1 or TRBD2 may supply D (6 bases each). V shed 1 base and J shed 4 bases, with 8 bases lying between them. The germline V gene encodes CDR1 MGHRA and CDR2 YSYEKL. CDR3 length equals 14 residues. CDR3 sequence reads: CASSQGRGYNEQFF. CDR3 sequence (DNA): TGCGCCAGCAGCCAAGGGAGGGGGTACAATGAGCAGTTCTTC.

The chain has TRBV28 and TRBJ1-2; TRBD1 aligns across 9 bases. The V and J ends lost 6 bases and 8 bases, in that order; junction bases with no gene match: 10. From germline, CDR1 is MDHEN and CDR2 SYDVKM. CDR3 size: 14 residues. The CDR3 DNA sequence: TGTGCCAGCAGCAAAACCGGGACAGGGAACGGCTACACCTTC. Encoded protein: CASSKTGTGNGYTF.

V usage is TRBV5-1 and J usage is TRBJ1-1; 8 bases fit TRBD1. The CDR3 has 16 amino acids. In germline, CDR1 is SGHRS, CDR2 YFSETQ. V shed 0 bases, J shed 5 bases, and the junction held 9 bases outside the gene matches. The CDR3 protein is CASSLEWSRGRTEAFF. The CDR3 DNA follows: TGCGCCAGCAGCTTGGAGTGGTCCAGGGGGCGGACTGAAGCTTTCTTT.

The chain recombines TRBV12-2 with TRBJ1-5; the DNA was not compared with TRBD1, the D call given in the table. TRBV12-2 is listed as a pseudogene. This CDR3 comprises 14 residues. The CDR3 is CASRLKSRVQPQHF. DNA of the CDR3: TGTGCAAGTCGCTTAAAAAGCAGGGTGCAGCCCCAGCATTTT.

This clone has only one observation. The chain has TRBV7-6 and TRBJ2-5; D unresolved. Trimming removed 4 bases at V and 5 bases at J, with 14 bases between. The CDR3 consists of 14 residues. Germline V lookup: CDR1 SGHVS, CDR2 FNYEAQ. This CDR3 is CASSSWREVETQYF. In nucleotides, the CDR3 is TGTGCCAGCAGCTCTTGGCGCGAGGTGGAGACCCAGTACTTC.

The chain combines TRBV30 with TRBJ1-1, with D maybe TRBD1 (6 bases). The ends were cut back, 2 bases at V and 3 bases at J, with 19 bases in the middle. The CDR3 is made up of 16 amino acids. CDR1 and CDR2 from the germline V gene are GTSNPN and SVGIG (reference sequence). CDR3 DNA: TGTGCCTGGAGTAACAGGGCTAATCCCCTGGACACTGAAGCTTTCTTT. Encoded protein: CAWSNRANPLDTEAFF.

The chain links TRBV4-1 to TRBJ2-5, with D possibly being TRBD1 or TRBD2 (5 bases each). CDR3 length equals 17 residues. With 0 bases removed from V and 4 bases from J, the gap between germline ends came to 18 bases. Germline V lookup: CDR1 MGHRA, CDR2 YSYEKL. CDR3 in amino acids: CASSQDSPGPRGETQYF. Written as DNA, the CDR3 is TGCGCCAGCAGCCAAGATAGCCCGGGACCCCGAGGAGAGACCCAGTACTTC.

In its sample, this clone was seen many times. The chain couples TRBV7-9 to TRBJ1-1; maybe TRBD1 (6 bases). CDR3 length equals 15 residues. V gave up 1 base and J gave up 4 bases, with 13 bases separating them. CDR1 is SEHNR and CDR2 is FQNEAQ in the germline V gene (reference sequence). Written as DNA, the CDR3 is TGTGCCAGCAGCTTAGGACGTCAGGGGAGCACTGAAGCTTTCTTT. This gives the protein CASSLGRQGSTEAFF.